The text below deals with one TCR beta chain. A read error may produce the germline difference seen at one junction end. The sample is drawn from a study of blood T cell repertoires in COVID-19. Method: immunoSEQ multiplex PCR; TCRdb's copy keeps in-frame clones and lacks some. The table has about 110,000 clones, roughly 82% seen once. The receptor was isolated from a woman in her sixties with acute or convalescent COVID-19. The specimen was peripheral blood.

CDR3 sequence reads: CASSSASHEQYF. The CDR3 DNA sequence: TGTGCCAGCAGTTCTGCTAGTCACGAGCAGTATTTC. V and J are TRBV6-2 or TRBV6-3 and TRBJ2-7; D not resolved. Germline V gene data show CDR1 as MNHEY and CDR2 as SVGEGT. The CDR3 extends over 12 amino acids.